The rows below give T cell receptor beta chains drawn from one sample of a study of T cell repertoires in cytomegalovirus infection. MiXCR, run by TCRdb on the reads, gives a single entry per CDR3 protein. The data contain 450,000 to 650,000 distinct CDR3 sequences, approximately 40% of them singletons. Their antigens are not known. The specimen comprised cultured PBMCs, sampled from culture after CMV antigen stimulation. The receptors come from a human donor in good health (CMV status not recorded). Some clones in this sample may be carry-over from other donors' samples. Each CDR3 is given with its conserved first and last residue. The order of the fields is V gene, clone size, D gene, CDR3 protein. The D gene is left open where the match is weak. The size of a clone is reported for some rows only, either as once, few or many, or as a class for expanded clones.

TRBV28 once TRBD2 CASSRLALTDTQYF
TRBV10-3 few - CAISAGVGEQFF
TRBV18 - - CASSARVRGTDTQYF
TRBV11-2 - TRBD1 CASNPAPWTGDSPLHF
TRBV7-2 many TRBD2 CASSSRGGGETQYF
TRBV7-8 - - CASSVRTDTQYF
TRBV7-2 few TRBD2 CASSLTLAGGGSDTQYF
TRBV7-6 few - CASSLWRDDPPKDF
TRBV4-1 few TRBD1 CASSHLGQGASNEQFF
TRBV6-2/TRBV6-3 few TRBD2 CASRRRGVQETQYF
TRBV11-2 few TRBD2 CASSRTGLAVLETQYF
TRBV4-3 - - CASSQTVLYNYNEQFF
TRBV7-9 - - CASSVDAGSTYEQYF
TRBV10-3 few TRBD1 CAISYTGDTEAFF
TRBV6-1 few - CASSEAGNTDTQYF
TRBV11-2 few - CASSFRSSYNEQFF
TRBV4-1 few TRBD1 CASSALGGQGETQYF
TRBV20-1 - TRBD2 CSARASGGNTGELFF
TRBV7-2 - - CASSLTPGFETQYF
TRBV7-8 - TRBD2 CASGRLAGDPIGEQFF
TRBV5-4 - - CASSGAQMKDEQFF
TRBV19 - - CASTRGPGNTIYF
TRBV20-1 once TRBD2 CSQPSGGPTGELFF
TRBV6-1 - - CASSERGASYEQYF
TRBV20-1 - - CSARDARRGLNTEAFF
TRBV6-6 - - CASSDLLRNEQFF
TRBV7-8 many - CASSLVRVFFGANVLTF
TRBV28 few TRBD1 CASRLMWTGSHEQYF
TRBV7-2 few TRBD1 CASSKGQGDQPQHF
TRBV20-1 - - CSAREGDSNQPQHF
TRBV19 few TRBD1 CASQDRGRQPQHF
TRBV10-3 few - CAISERDAAFAF
TRBV10-3 - - CAIRLLVNTEAFF
TRBV28 - - CASATVMNTEAFF
TRBV9 - - CASSVAGTAPETQYF
TRBV20-1 - - CSADHRANYGYTF
TRBV2 - - CASSVEGPGLEQYF
TRBV15 - - CATSAINNEQFF
TRBV7-2 - - CASNLASGGTQYF
TRBV27 - TRBD1 CASRWTGGIGEQYF
TRBV7-6 once TRBD1 CASSPGQGRRLFF
TRBV20-1 once - CSARAPRETDTQYF
TRBV7-2 - - CASSQSRGNSPLHF
TRBV7-2 - - CASSLNSQVAEAFF
TRBV4-1 few - CASSQDRSGPGELFF
TRBV7-9 few - CASSQNRGSGELFF
TRBV2 - TRBD1 CASSGLGQGGTEAFF
TRBV19 few - CATGGAPTADTQYF
TRBV20-1 - - CSATGPDTGELFF
TRBV20-1 - - CSAFNPGRHQPQHF
TRBV5-6 - - CASSLLTSEQYF
TRBV4-3 - - CASSQHLLTMPPNTGELFF
TRBV30 - - CACTGSSGNTIYF
TRBV7-2 - TRBD1 CASSPNRGREQFF
TRBV2 - - CASVSDKEIISPQHF